One sample yielded the 21 T cell receptor beta chains listed below, sequenced in a study of blood T cell repertoires in COVID-19 (dated by TCRdb to the early 2020s). Library method: the immunoSEQ multiplex PCR assay. The immuneACCESS repertoire file appears here via TCRdb, limited to in-frame rearrangements. These files lack a portion of the clones; in checked studies, under half of the deficit traces to unresolved V genes, and the cause of the others is not known. This sample gives about 68,000 clones in total; around 83% of them show up just once. Jointly, the top ten make up around 4% of the sample. Sample: peripheral blood. Every receptor here comes from a man in his fifties with acute or convalescent COVID-19.

The rearrangement links TRBV5-1 to TRBJ2-7, with a weak D call TRBD1 (6 bases). Trimming removed 1 base from V and 6 bases from J, with 20 bases in between. This CDR3 is 16 amino acids long. Germline V lookup: CDR1 SGHRS, CDR2 YFSETQ. In DNA, the CDR3 is TGCGCCAGCAGCTTGACCTCAGGGGCGAGGACGTTCGAGCAGTACTTC. Amino acid sequence: CASSLTSGARTFEQYF.

The chain has TRBV5-1 and TRBJ1-6; no reliable D call. The length of the CDR3 is 16 residues. Deletions cut 2 bases from V and 0 bases from J, with 9 bases between. The V gene's germline CDR1 is SGHRS and CDR2 YFSETQ. CDR3 sequence: CASSFYGSSYNSPLHF. In DNA form, the CDR3 reads TGCGCCAGCAGCTTCTATGGGAGCTCCTATAATTCACCCCTCCACTTT.

This clone was seen once. The CDR3 protein is CATSDTNTGELFF. The CDR3 nucleotides are TGTGCCACCTCGGACACCAACACCGGGGAGCTGTTTTTT. The chain couples TRBV9 to TRBJ2-2; a possible D gene is TRBD1 (5 bases). This CDR3 has 13 amino acids. The germline CDR1 and CDR2 sequences are SGDLS and YYNGEE. V was pared by 9 bases and J by 2 bases, with 11 bases between. The variable domain in full, completed from reference TRBV9 and TRBJ2-2, reads DSGVTQTPKHLITATGQRVTLRCSPRSGDLSVYWYQQSLDQGLQFLIQYYNGEERAKGNILERFSAQQFPDLHSELNLSSLELGDSALYFCATSDTNTGELFFGEGSRLTVL.

The V and J genes are TRBV11-2 and TRBJ1-1; D unclear. Germline V gene data show CDR1 as SGHAT and CDR2 as FQNNGV. The CDR3 is 14 amino acids. V was pared by 0 bases and J by 2 bases, with 7 bases between. The CDR3 DNA reads as TGTGCCAGCAGCTTAGAACGGTCAAACACTGAAGCTTTCTTT. Its protein product is CASSLERSNTEAFF.

CDR3 bases: TGTGCCAGCAGCTTAGTTGGGGGGACGGGAGAGACCCAGTACTTC. It yields the protein CASSLVGGTGETQYF. The rearrangement links TRBV11-2 to TRBJ2-5, with D maybe TRBD2 (6 bases). With 1 base removed from V and 4 bases from J, the gap between germline ends came to 13 bases. This CDR3 contains 15 residues. The V gene's germline CDR1 is SGHAT and CDR2 FQNNGV.

This sequence joins TRBV6-1 and TRBJ1-6; 8 bases line up with TRBD1. V lost 1 base, J lost 9 bases, and 8 bases stayed unmatched. CDR1 and CDR2 from the germline V gene are MNHNS and SASEGT. This CDR3 comprises 16 residues. The CDR3 bases are TGTGCCAGCAGTGAAGGGACAGGGTTTGGTCTTTCACCCCTCCACTTT. It yields the protein CASSEGTGFGLSPLHF.

The chain combines TRBV19 with TRBJ2-5, with a possible D match to TRBD1 (6 bases). Germline V gives CDR1 LNHDA, CDR2 SQIVND (reference sequence). The V gene lost 5 bases and the J gene lost 5 bases, with 21 bases spanning the gap. This CDR3 is built from 16 residues. The CDR3: CASSRHSTGPGETQYF. The CDR3 bases are TGTGCCAGTAGTCGACATTCAACAGGGCCCGGGGAGACCCAGTACTTC.

This clone has only a few counts. J is TRBJ1-6 and V is TRBV19; TRBD1 matches at 7 bases. This CDR3 spans 16 amino acids. V lost 6 bases, J lost 4 bases, and 9 bases stayed unmatched. Germline V gene data show CDR1 as LNHDA and CDR2 as SQIVND (reference sequence). This CDR3 is CASRKLRDSYNSPLHF. CDR3 sequence (DNA): TGTGCCAGTAGAAAACTCCGGGACAGTTATAATTCACCCCTCCACTTT.

The rearrangement uses TRBV7-9 and TRBJ1-1; the D is unclear. The CDR3 has 11 residues. The germline V gene has CDR1 SEHNR and CDR2 FQNEAQ (reference sequence). V dropped 11 bases and J dropped 4 bases, with 11 bases sitting between them. CDR3 loop: CAAEGATEAFF. The CDR3 DNA is TGTGCCGCGGAGGGTGCCACTGAAGCTTTCTTT.

This clone occurred once. This sequence joins TRBV5-1 and TRBJ1-2; 7 bases are shared with TRBD1. The CDR3 sequence is 14 residues long. Trimming cost V 3 bases and J 5 bases; bases outside gene matches: 7. The V gene's germline CDR1 is SGHRS and CDR2 YFSETQ. Here the CDR3 reads CASSYPQGGYGYTF. CDR3 DNA sequence: TGCGCCAGCAGCTACCCTCAGGGGGGATATGGCTACACCTTC.

V gene TRBV27 combines with J gene TRBJ2-7, with a possible D match to TRBD2 (6 bases). Trimming shortened V by 0 bases and J by 6 bases, and 15 bases separated the two germline ends. The CDR3 consists of 15 residues. Germline-derived CDR1 and CDR2 are MNHEY and SMNVEV (reference sequence). Here the CDR3 DNA reads TGTGCCAGCAGTTTATCTTGGCTAGCGACGGCCGAGCAGTACTTC. Translation gives CASSLSWLATAEQYF.

The CDR3 DNA reads TGTGCCAGCAGCTTGGTTGGAGGGACCAAGAAAGAGACCCAGTACTTC. Translated: CASSLVGGTKKETQYF. The V gene is TRBV5-5, the J gene TRBJ2-5, with a weak D call TRBD2 (6 bases). Germline V gene lookup returns CDR1 SGHKS and CDR2 YYEKEE (reference sequence). The CDR3 spans 16 residues. V lost 0 bases to trimming and J lost 3 bases, with 15 bases between them.

This chain uses TRBV23-1 with TRBJ1-1; D is possibly TRBD1 (5 bases). TRBV23-1 is an ORF; its function is uncertain. This CDR3 is built from 12 residues. V gave up 4 bases and J gave up 11 bases, with 14 bases separating them. In nucleotides, the CDR3 is TGCGCCAGCAGTCGAGGTGAAGGGGTGGCTTTCTTT. The encoded protein is CASSRGEGVAFF.

This chain connects TRBV7-3 to TRBJ2-2, with 8 bases aligning to TRBD2. Germline loops: CDR1 SGHTA, CDR2 FQGTGA. The V segment lost 3 bases and the J segment 8 bases; nucleotides outside the gene matches: 5. This CDR3 is built from 14 residues. The CDR3 nucleotides are TGTGCCAGCAGCTTTGCGGGGGGAGGAGGGGAGCTGTTTTTT. Its protein product is CASSFAGGGGELFF.

The CDR3 here is CASSPQHATNEKLFF. The CDR3 DNA reads as TGTGCCAGCAGCCCTCAACATGCAACTAATGAAAAACTGTTTTTT. The chain has TRBV5-8 and TRBJ1-4; D is undetermined. The germline V gene encodes CDR1 SGHTS and CDR2 YDEGEE. V lost 4 bases, J lost 0 bases, and 10 bases lay in between. The CDR3 runs to 15 residues.

This clone was counted a single time. The chain has TRBV18 and TRBJ1-1; D unresolved. This CDR3 is built from 12 residues. V was cut by 3 bases and J by 8 bases, with 10 bases left in between. Per the germline V gene, CDR1 is KGHSH and CDR2 is LQKENI. CDR3 residues: CASSPTVGEAFF. The CDR3 nucleotides read TGTGCCAGCTCACCTACGGTGGGCGAAGCTTTCTTT.

This chain's CDR3 is CATSRVQPGYEQYF. CDR3 bases: TGTGCCACCAGCAGAGTACAGCCAGGCTACGAGCAGTACTTC. The rearrangement joins TRBV15 to TRBJ2-7; no reliable D call. CDR3 length equals 14 residues. Trimming took 1 base from V and 3 from J, leaving 10 bases between them. Germline values: CDR1 LNHNV, CDR2 YYDKDF (reference sequence).

This rearrangement joins TRBV19 to TRBJ2-2; 7 bases map to TRBD1. This CDR3 contains 15 residues. J lost 1 base, V lost 6 bases, and 5 bases had no gene match. The V gene's germline CDR1 is LNHDA and CDR2 SQIVND (reference sequence). CDR3 in amino acids: CASRNRGQNTGELFF. CDR3 coding DNA: TGTGCCAGTAGAAACAGGGGCCAGAACACCGGGGAGCTGTTTTTT.

The chain is built from TRBV12-3 or TRBV12-4 and TRBJ1-1, with D unresolved. V dropped 3 bases and J dropped 5 bases, with 10 bases sitting between them. The CDR3 consists of 13 residues. The DNA of the CDR3 is TGTGCCAGCAGTTTTGTCGGGAGGACTGAAGCTTTCTTT. Its protein product is CASSFVGRTEAFF.

The chain carries TRBV5-1 and TRBJ1-1, with D maybe TRBD1 (5 bases). The germline gives CDR1 SGHRS, CDR2 YFSETQ. Deletions cut 4 bases from V and 3 bases from J, with 7 bases between. The CDR3 extends over 12 amino acids. CDR3 amino acids: CASSLRDTEAFF. The CDR3 DNA is TGCGCCAGCAGCCTCAGGGACACTGAAGCTTTCTTT.

The chain links TRBV10-2 to TRBJ2-3, with 8 bases fitting TRBD2. The V and J ends lost 6 bases and 2 bases, in that order; junction bases with no gene match: 4. The CDR3 contains 14 residues. Germline loops: CDR1 WSHSY, CDR2 SAAADI. The CDR3 DNA is TGCGCCAGCAGAACGGGGGGGCCCACAGATACGCAGTATTTT. It yields the protein CASRTGGPTDTQYF.